A single sample is the source of the 25 T cell receptor beta chains below, sequenced in a study of shared clonotypes between healthy human individuals. Naive CD8 cells were CD45RO-negative, positively selected for CCR7, excluding terminally differentiated effector memory CD45RA+ cells. Sequencing was performed with immunoSEQ multiplex PCR; in TCRdb, only in-frame clones are kept and a portion is missing. The data show about 820,000 clones, 80% to 95% seen once. Sample: naive CD8+ T cells sorted from blood. Receptors originate from a man aged 30 to 45 in good health.

The genes are TRBV28 and TRBJ2-1; 9 bases are shared with TRBD1. CDR1 is MDHEN and CDR2 is SYDVKM in the germline V gene. V trimming: 5 bases; J trimming: 2 bases; junction bases outside the gene matches: 7. The length of the CDR3 is 16 residues. The CDR3 nucleotides are TGTGCCAGCAGTGGTGGACAGGGGATAACCTACAATGAGCAGTTCTTC. Translation gives CASSGGQGITYNEQFF.

The V gene is TRBV10-2, the J gene TRBJ2-1; TRBD2 matches at 11 bases. This CDR3 contains 15 residues. CDR1 and CDR2 (germline): WSHSY, SAAADI. Trimming took 2 bases from V and 7 from J; bases not matched to a gene: 4. The CDR3 DNA reads as TGCGCCAGCAGTGAGGTGGCTAGCGGGGGGAATGAGCAGTTCTTC. Protein: CASSEVASGGNEQFF.

This clone was seen only once. The chain links TRBV2 to TRBJ2-1; 9 bases align to TRBD2. V gave up 1 base and J gave up 5 bases; unmatched junction bases: 6. Per the germline V gene, CDR1 is SNHLY and CDR2 is FYNNEI. The CDR3 consists of 16 residues. Written as DNA, the CDR3 is TGTGCCAGCAGTGAAGGGGTAGCGGGAGCGAACAATGAGCAGTTCTTC. This sequence encodes CASSEGVAGANNEQFF.

This clone is a singleton in its sample. The gene calls are TRBV7-9 and TRBJ1-2; weak D call: TRBD1 (6 bases). Germline V CDR1 and CDR2: SEHNR, FQNEAQ (reference sequence). The CDR3 has 13 amino acids. Trimming stripped 4 bases from V and 6 bases from J, with 12 bases between. CDR3 loop: CASSSAGGDGYTF. For the CDR3, the DNA is TGTGCCAGCAGCTCCGCGGGGGGCGATGGCTACACCTTC. The full variable domain, in which reference TRBV7-9 and TRBJ1-2 provide the parts outside the CDR3, is DTGVSQNPRHKITKRGQNVTFRCDPISEHNRLYWYRQTLGQGPEFLTYFQNEAQLEKSRLLSDRFSAERPKGSFSTLEIQRTEQGDSAMYLCASSSAGGDGYTFGSGTRLTVV.

The chain combines TRBV5-4 with TRBJ2-1; weak D call: TRBD2 (6 bases). Germline V gene lookup returns CDR1 SGHNT and CDR2 YYREEE (reference sequence). V shed 3 bases and J shed 3 bases, with 13 bases lying between them. The CDR3 spans 15 residues. This CDR3 reads CASSSLGGNYNEQFF. CDR3 nucleotide sequence: TGTGCCAGCAGCTCGCTAGGCGGGAACTACAATGAGCAGTTCTTC.

The genes are TRBV5-4 and TRBJ2-7; 7 bases map to TRBD1. Looked up from germline, CDR1 is SGHNT and CDR2 is YYREEE (reference sequence). The CDR3 consists of 14 residues. V was clipped by 5 bases and J by 0 bases; unmatched bases: 5. CDR3 in DNA: TGTGCCAGCAGGGCGGCAGGGGGCTCCTACGAGCAGTACTTC. Translation gives CASRAAGGSYEQYF.

This clone is a singleton in its sample. The genes are TRBV13 and TRBJ2-3; D remains ambiguous. Germline-derived CDR1 and CDR2 are PRHDT and FYEKMQ (reference sequence). V dropped 3 bases and J dropped 5 bases, with 6 bases sitting between them. This CDR3 has 12 amino acids. This CDR3 is CASSLGLDTQYF. The CDR3, as DNA: TGTGCCAGCAGCTTGGGATTAGATACGCAGTATTTT.

The chain employs TRBV5-6 and TRBJ2-7, with a possible D match to TRBD2 (6 bases). V lost 0 bases and J 6 bases, leaving 16 bases between the germline ends. CDR1 SGHDT and CDR2 YYEEEE come from the germline V gene. The CDR3 consists of 15 residues. Here the CDR3 DNA reads TGTGCCAGCAGCTTGGGTGGGGGGTCCCCTGTCGAGCAGTACTTC. Translating it yields CASSLGGGSPVEQYF.

The chain combines TRBV29-1 with TRBJ2-4; 9 bases agree with TRBD1. The CDR3 spans 13 residues. Losses at the gene ends were 4 bases for V and 5 bases for J; bases not matched to a gene: 3. In germline, CDR1 is SQVTM, CDR2 ANQGSEA. The CDR3 loop reads CSVGTGEENIQYF. DNA of the CDR3: TGCAGCGTTGGGACAGGGGAGGAAAACATTCAGTACTTC. The full variable domain, rest sourced from reference TRBV29-1 and TRBJ2-4, is SAVISQKPSRDICQRGTSLTIQCQVDSQVTMMFWYRQQPGQSLTLIATANQGSEATYESGFVIDKFPISRPNLTFSTLTVSNMSPEDSSIYLCSVGTGEENIQYFGAGTRLSVL.

The chain couples TRBV21-1 to TRBJ2-1. TRBV21-1 is assigned pseudogene status. This CDR3 comprises 12 residues. Here the CDR3 reads CASSDVGLKQFF. CDR3 sequence (DNA): TGTGCCAGCAGCGATGTGGGTTTGAAGCAGTTCTTC.

V is TRBV5-1 and J is TRBJ1-1; 9 positions agree with TRBD1. Per the germline V gene, CDR1 is SGHRS and CDR2 is YFSETQ. The junction had 5 bases not matched to a gene; V was cut back by 4 bases and J by 4 bases. The CDR3 loop spans 14 amino acids. This chain's CDR3 is CASSGGQGATEAFF. CDR3 coding DNA: TGCGCCAGCAGCGGGGGACAGGGCGCCACTGAAGCTTTCTTT. The complete variable domain, with remaining parts taken from reference TRBV5-1 and TRBJ1-1, reads KAGVTQTPRYLIKTRGQQVTLSCSPISGHRSVSWYQQTPGQGLQFLFEYFSETQRNKGNFPGRFSGRQFSNSRSEMNVSTLELGDSALYLCASSGGQGATEAFFGQGTRLTVV.

The chain employs TRBV4-3 and TRBJ2-2, with a tentative D call TRBD2 (5 bases). CDR1 is LGHNA and CDR2 is YSLEER in the germline V gene. CDR3 length equals 14 residues. V lost 0 bases and J lost 5, with 7 bases in between. In nucleotides, the CDR3 is TGCGCCAGCAGCCAAGAGCGAGGGACCGGGGAGCTGTTTTTT. Translated: CASSQERGTGELFF.

A word on this clone: Other nucleotide sequences from this sample produce the same CDR3. V gene TRBV27 combines with J gene TRBJ1-4, with TRBD1 identical over 7 bases. Germline V lookup: CDR1 MNHEY, CDR2 SMNVEV (reference sequence). V was pared by 1 base and J by 6 bases, with 2 bases of the junction left unmatched. This CDR3 is 14 amino acids long. CDR3 loop: CASSLLGGHEKLFF. CDR3 DNA sequence: TGTGCCAGCAGTTTATTAGGGGGCCATGAAAAACTGTTTTTT.

V gene TRBV4-1 combines with J gene TRBJ2-1; D call uncertain. From germline, CDR1 is MGHRA and CDR2 YSYEKL. The CDR3 is 12 residues long. V was trimmed by 1 base and J by 7 bases, leaving 5 bases between them. CDR3 in amino acids: CASSQVGNEQFF. The CDR3 DNA follows: TGCGCCAGCAGCCAAGTCGGGAATGAGCAGTTCTTC.

The gene calls are TRBV14 and TRBJ2-7; D is unclear. This CDR3 region has 13 residues. The germline V and J ends were trimmed by 0 bases and 6 bases, with 9 bases remaining between them. The germline gives CDR1 SGHDN, CDR2 FVKESK. CDR3 coding DNA: TGTGCCAGCAGCCAAGAAAACAGAGGCGAGCAGTACTTC. Translated: CASSQENRGEQYF.

The gene calls are TRBV27 and TRBJ2-5; 9 bases fit TRBD1. V dropped 5 bases and J dropped 5; count of bases not matched to a gene: 9. CDR3 length: 15 amino acids. Germline values: CDR1 MNHEY, CDR2 SMNVEV (reference sequence). CDR3 protein: CASSVRDRVGETQYF. CDR3 DNA sequence: TGTGCCAGCAGTGTCCGGGACAGGGTTGGGGAGACCCAGTACTTC.

The chain employs TRBV7-8 and TRBJ1-3; 8 bases align to TRBD1. This CDR3 contains 15 residues. Germline CDR1 and CDR2: SGHVS and FQNEAQ. The ends lost 5 bases at V and 2 bases at J; junction bases unmatched: 5. CDR3 region: CASSPGQGPGNTIYF. The CDR3 DNA follows: TGTGCCAGCAGCCCAGGACAGGGACCTGGAAACACCATATATTTT.

The genes are TRBV4-3 and TRBJ1-5, with D possibly TRBD1 on 5 matching bases. CDR1 LGHNA and CDR2 YSLEER come from the germline V gene. CDR3 size: 18 residues. The V end was cut by 3 bases, the J end by 0 bases, with 18 bases between. The CDR3 region is CASSHGEFTGYSNQPQHF. CDR3 DNA: TGCGCCAGCAGCCACGGGGAGTTTACAGGCTATAGCAATCAGCCCCAGCATTTT.

The chain recombines TRBV4-1 with TRBJ1-5, with a weak D call TRBD1 (5 bases). Germline CDR1 reads MGHRA; CDR2 reads YSYEKL. The CDR3 loop spans 14 amino acids. V was clipped by 1 base and J by 9 bases, with 13 bases between them. The CDR3 DNA reads TGCGCCAGCAGCCAAGTGTCAGGGACGGGGCCCCAGCATTTT. Translated: CASSQVSGTGPQHF.

The gene calls are TRBV9 and TRBJ1-2, with TRBD1 as a possible D gene (5 bases). Trimming took off 3 bases at V and 8 bases at J, with 11 bases between the two ends. There are 12 residues in the CDR3. Germline CDR1 and CDR2: SGDLS and YYNGEE. The CDR3 loop is CASSGTGYGYTF. CDR3 bases: TGTGCCAGCAGCGGAACAGGTTACGGCTACACCTTC.

The chain combines TRBV7-6 with TRBJ1-1; 7 bases are a match to TRBD1. V shed 5 bases, J shed 7 bases, and the junction held 4 bases outside the gene matches. This CDR3 comprises 12 residues. CDR1 SGHVS and CDR2 FNYEAQ come from the germline V gene. The CDR3 region has the DNA TGTGCCAGCAGCGACCGACAGGGTGAAGCTTTCTTT. Protein product: CASSDRQGEAFF.

With respect to this clone: Other nucleotide sequences from this sample produce the same CDR3. V usage is TRBV5-6 and J usage is TRBJ1-4; no clear D gene. Per germline, CDR1 SGHDT and CDR2 YYEEEE. V was trimmed by 2 bases and J by 8 bases, leaving 13 bases between them. This CDR3 comprises 14 residues. The CDR3 is CASSFGSGGEKLFF. CDR3 bases: TGTGCCAGCAGCTTTGGGAGCGGAGGAGAAAAACTGTTTTTT. Combining the CDR3 with reference TRBV5-6 and TRBJ1-4 gives the whole variable domain DAGVTQSPTHLIKTRGQQVTLRCSPKSGHDTVSWYQQALGQGPQFIFQYYEEEERQRGNFPDRFSGHQFPNYSSELNVNALLLGDSALYLCASSFGSGGEKLFFGSGTQLSVL.

This clone was found once. This sequence joins TRBV7-9 and TRBJ2-1; D tentatively reads TRBD1 or TRBD2 (6 bases each). The ends were cut back, 5 bases at V and 9 bases at J, with 17 bases in the middle. The CDR3 is made up of 14 amino acids. The germline CDR1 and CDR2 sequences are SEHNR and FQNEAQ (reference sequence). CDR3 DNA: TGTGCCAGCAGCCCCGCTGAGGGGGGCGGTGAGCAGTTCTTC. It is translated as CASSPAEGGGEQFF.

V usage is TRBV13 and J usage is TRBJ2-3, with D maybe TRBD2 (5 bases). V lost 6 bases to trimming and J lost 0 bases, with 13 bases between them. The CDR3 is made up of 15 amino acids. Germline CDR1 and CDR2: PRHDT and FYEKMQ (reference sequence). The CDR3 DNA reads as TGTGCCAGCAGTGAGCGAGCGGAAAGCACAGATACGCAGTATTTT. Protein product: CASSERAESTDTQYF.

The gene calls are TRBV2 and TRBJ2-5, with D tentatively TRBD1 or TRBD2 (6 bases each). The CDR3 loop spans 15 amino acids. From germline, CDR1 is SNHLY and CDR2 FYNNEI. Trimming removed 1 base from V and 4 bases from J, with 13 bases in between. The CDR3 protein is CASSEVGGSSETQYF. The CDR3, as DNA: TGTGCCAGCAGTGAAGTCGGGGGCAGTTCAGAGACCCAGTACTTC.